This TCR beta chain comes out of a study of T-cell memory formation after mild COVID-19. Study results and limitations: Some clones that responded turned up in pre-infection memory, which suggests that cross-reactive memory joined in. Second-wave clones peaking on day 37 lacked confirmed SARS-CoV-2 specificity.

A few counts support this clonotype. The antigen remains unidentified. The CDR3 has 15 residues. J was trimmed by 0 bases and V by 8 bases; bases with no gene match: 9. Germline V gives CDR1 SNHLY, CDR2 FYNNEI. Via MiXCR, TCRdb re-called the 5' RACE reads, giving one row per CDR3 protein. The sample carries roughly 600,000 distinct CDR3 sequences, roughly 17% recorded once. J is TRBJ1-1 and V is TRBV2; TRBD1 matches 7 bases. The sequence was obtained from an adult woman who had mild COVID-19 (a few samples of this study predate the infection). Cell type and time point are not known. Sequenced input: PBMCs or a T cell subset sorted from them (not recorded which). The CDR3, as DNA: TGTGCCAGCTCGGGGACAGCTTTAATGAACACTGAAGCTTTCTTT. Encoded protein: CASSGTALMNTEAFF.